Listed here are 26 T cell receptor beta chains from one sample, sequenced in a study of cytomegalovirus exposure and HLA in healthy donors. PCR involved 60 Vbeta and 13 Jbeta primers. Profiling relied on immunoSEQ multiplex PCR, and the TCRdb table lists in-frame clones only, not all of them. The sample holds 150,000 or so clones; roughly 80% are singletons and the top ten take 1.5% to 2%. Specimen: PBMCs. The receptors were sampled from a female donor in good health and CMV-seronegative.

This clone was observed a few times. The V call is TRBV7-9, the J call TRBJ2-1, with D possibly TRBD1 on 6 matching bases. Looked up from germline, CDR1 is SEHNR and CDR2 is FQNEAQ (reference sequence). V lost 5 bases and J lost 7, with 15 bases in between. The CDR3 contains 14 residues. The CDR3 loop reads CASSPGTTANEQFF. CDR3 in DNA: TGTGCCAGCAGCCCCGGGACAACGGCGAATGAGCAGTTCTTC.

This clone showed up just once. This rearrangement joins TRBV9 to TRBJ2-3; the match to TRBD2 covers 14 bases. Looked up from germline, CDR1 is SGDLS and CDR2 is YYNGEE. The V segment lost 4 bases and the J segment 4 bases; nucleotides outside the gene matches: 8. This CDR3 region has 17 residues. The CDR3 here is CASSFRTSGGIPDTQYF. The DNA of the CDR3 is TGTGCCAGCAGCTTTCGGACTAGCGGGGGGATCCCAGATACGCAGTATTTT. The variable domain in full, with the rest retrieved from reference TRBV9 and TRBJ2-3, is DSGVTQTPKHLITATGQRVTLRCSPRSGDLSVYWYQQSLDQGLQFLIQYYNGEERAKGNILERFSAQQFPDLHSELNLSSLELGDSALYFCASSFRTSGGIPDTQYFGPGTRLTVL.

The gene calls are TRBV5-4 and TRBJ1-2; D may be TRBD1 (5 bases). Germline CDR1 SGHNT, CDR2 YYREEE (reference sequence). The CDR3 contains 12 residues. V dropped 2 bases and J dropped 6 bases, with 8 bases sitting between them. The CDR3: CASSLGVDGYTF. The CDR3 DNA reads TGTGCCAGCAGCTTAGGGGTTGATGGCTACACCTTC.

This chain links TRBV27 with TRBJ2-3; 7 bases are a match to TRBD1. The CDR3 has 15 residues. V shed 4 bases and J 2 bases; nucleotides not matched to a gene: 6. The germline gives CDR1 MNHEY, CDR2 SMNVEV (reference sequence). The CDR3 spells CASSSRTGSTDTQYF. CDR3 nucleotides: TGTGCCAGCAGTTCCAGGACAGGCTCCACAGATACGCAGTATTTT.

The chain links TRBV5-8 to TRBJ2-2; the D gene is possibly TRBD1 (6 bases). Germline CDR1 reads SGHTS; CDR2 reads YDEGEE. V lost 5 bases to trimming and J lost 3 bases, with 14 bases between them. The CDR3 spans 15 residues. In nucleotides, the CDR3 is TGTGCCAGCAGTTCGGAAACAGGGTACACCGGGGAGCTGTTTTTT. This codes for CASSSETGYTGELFF.

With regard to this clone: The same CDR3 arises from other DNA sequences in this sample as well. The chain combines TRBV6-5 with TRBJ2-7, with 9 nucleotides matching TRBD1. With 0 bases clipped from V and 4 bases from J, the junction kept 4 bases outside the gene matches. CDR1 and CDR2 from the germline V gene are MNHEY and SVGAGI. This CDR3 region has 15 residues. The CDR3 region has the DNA TGTGCCAGCAGTTACTCGCGACAGGGGGGGTACGAGCAGTACTTC. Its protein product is CASSYSRQGGYEQYF.

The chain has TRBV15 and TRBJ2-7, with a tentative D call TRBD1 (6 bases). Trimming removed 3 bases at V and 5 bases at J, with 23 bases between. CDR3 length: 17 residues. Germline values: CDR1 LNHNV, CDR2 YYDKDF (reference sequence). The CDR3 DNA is TGTGCCACCAGCAGTCCTCACAGGGCGTTAAGGATGAACGAGCAGTACTTC. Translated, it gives CATSSPHRALRMNEQYF.

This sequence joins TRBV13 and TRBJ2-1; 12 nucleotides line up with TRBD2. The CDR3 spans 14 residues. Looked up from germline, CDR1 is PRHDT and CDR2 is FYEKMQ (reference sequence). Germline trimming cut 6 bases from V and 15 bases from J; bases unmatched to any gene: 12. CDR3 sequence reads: CASSSSSGRGRGFF. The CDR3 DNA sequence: TGTGCCAGCAGTTCTTCTAGCGGGAGGGGGCGGGGGTTCTTC.

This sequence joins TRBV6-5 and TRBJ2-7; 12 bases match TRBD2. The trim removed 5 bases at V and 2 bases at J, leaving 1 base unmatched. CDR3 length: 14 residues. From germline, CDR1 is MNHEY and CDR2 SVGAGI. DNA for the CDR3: TGTGCCAGCAGTCTAGCGGGGGGGACCTACGAGCAGTACTTC. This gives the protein CASSLAGGTYEQYF.

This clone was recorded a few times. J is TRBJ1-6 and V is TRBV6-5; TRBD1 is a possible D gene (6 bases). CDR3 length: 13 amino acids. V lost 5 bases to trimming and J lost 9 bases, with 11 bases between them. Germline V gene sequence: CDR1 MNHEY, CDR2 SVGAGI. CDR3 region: CASSQQGSSPLHF. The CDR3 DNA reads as TGTGCCAGCAGTCAACAGGGTAGTTCACCCCTCCACTTT.

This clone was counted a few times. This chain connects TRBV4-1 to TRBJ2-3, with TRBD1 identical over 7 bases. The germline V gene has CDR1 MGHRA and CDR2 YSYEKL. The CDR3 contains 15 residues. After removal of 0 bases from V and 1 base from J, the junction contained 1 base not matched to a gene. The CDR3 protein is CASSQEDRRTDTQYF. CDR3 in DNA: TGCGCCAGCAGCCAAGAGGACAGGCGCACAGATACGCAGTATTTT.

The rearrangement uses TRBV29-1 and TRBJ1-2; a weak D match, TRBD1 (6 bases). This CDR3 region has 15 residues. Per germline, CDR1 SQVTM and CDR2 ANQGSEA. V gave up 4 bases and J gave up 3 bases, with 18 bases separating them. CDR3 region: CSVVASDSRHYGYTF. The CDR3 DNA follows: TGCAGCGTTGTCGCATCGGACAGCCGACACTATGGCTACACCTTC.

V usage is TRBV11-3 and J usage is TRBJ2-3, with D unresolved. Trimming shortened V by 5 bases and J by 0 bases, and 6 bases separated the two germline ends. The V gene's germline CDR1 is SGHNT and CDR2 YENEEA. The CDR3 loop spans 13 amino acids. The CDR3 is CASSPSSTDTQYF. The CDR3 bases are TGTGCCAGCAGCCCCTCGAGCACAGATACGCAGTATTTT. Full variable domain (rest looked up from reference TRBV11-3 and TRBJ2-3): EAGVVQSPRYKIIEKKQPVAFWCNPISGHNTLYWYLQNLGQGPELLIRYENEEAVDDSQLPKDRFSAERLKGVDSTLKIQPAELGDSAVYLCASSPSSTDTQYFGPGTRLTVL.

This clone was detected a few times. Here the CDR3 reads CASSESTGMNTEAFF. Written as DNA, the CDR3 is TGCGCCAGCAGTGAGTCGACAGGAATGAACACTGAAGCTTTCTTT. The J gene is TRBJ1-1, the V gene TRBV10-1, with TRBD1 as a possible D gene (6 bases). CDR1 and CDR2 (germline): WNHNN, SYGVQD (reference sequence). The CDR3 is 15 amino acids. V lost 0 bases, J lost 0 bases, and 8 bases lay in between.

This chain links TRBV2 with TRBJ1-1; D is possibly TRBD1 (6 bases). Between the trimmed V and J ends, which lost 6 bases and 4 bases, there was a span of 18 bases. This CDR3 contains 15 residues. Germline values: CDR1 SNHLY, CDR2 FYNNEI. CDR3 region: CASSLTAEGGTEAFF. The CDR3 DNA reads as TGTGCCAGCAGCCTTACGGCCGAAGGGGGCACTGAAGCTTTCTTT.

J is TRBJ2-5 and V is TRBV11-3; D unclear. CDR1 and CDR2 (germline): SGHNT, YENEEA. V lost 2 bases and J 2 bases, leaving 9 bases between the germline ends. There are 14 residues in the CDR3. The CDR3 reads CASSLINGQETQYF. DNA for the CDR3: TGTGCCAGCAGCTTAATTAACGGTCAAGAGACCCAGTACTTC.

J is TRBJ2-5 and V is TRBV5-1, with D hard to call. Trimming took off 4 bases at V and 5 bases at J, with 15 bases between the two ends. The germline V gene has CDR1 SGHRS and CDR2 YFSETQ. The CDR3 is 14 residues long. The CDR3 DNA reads TGCGCCAGCAGCCCGCTCCCCCCTCGGGAGACCCAGTACTTC. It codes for CASSPLPPRETQYF.

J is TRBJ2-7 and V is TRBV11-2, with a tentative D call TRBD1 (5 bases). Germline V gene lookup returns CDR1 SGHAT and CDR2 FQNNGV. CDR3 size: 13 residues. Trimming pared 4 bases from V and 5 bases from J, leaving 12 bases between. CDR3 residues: CASSYGDSDEQYF. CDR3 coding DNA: TGTGCCAGCAGCTATGGTGACAGTGACGAGCAGTACTTC.

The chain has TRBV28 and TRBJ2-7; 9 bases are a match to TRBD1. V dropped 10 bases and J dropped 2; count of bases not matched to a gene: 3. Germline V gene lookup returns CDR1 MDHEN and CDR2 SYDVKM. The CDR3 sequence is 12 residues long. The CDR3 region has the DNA TGTGCCACCGGGACAGGGACCTACGAGCAGTACTTC. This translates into CATGTGTYEQYF.

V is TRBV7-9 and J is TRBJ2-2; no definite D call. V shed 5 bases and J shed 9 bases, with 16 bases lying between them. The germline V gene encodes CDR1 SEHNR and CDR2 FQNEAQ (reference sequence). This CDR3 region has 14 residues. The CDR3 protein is CASSNPLELRELFF. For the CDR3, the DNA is TGTGCCAGCAGCAATCCCCTTGAACTTAGGGAGCTGTTTTTT.

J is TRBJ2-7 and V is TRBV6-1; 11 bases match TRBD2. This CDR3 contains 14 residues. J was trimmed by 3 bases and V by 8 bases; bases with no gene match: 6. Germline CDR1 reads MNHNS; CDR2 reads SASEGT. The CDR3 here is CASATTSGDYEQYF. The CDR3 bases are TGTGCCAGCGCTACGACTAGCGGGGACTACGAGCAGTACTTC.

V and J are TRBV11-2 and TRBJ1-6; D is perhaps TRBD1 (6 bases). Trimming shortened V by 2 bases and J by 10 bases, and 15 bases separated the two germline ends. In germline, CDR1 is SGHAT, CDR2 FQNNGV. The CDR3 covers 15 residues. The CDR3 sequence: CASSLMQGSGSPLHF. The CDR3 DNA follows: TGTGCCAGCAGCTTAATGCAGGGGTCAGGATCACCCCTCCACTTT.

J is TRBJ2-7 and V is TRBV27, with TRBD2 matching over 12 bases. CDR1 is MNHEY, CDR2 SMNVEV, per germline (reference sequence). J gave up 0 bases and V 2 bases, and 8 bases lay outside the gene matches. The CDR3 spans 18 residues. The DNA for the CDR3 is TGTGCCAGCAGTTTAATCGGGCTAGCGGGAGGGAGCTCCTACGAGCAGTACTTC. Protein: CASSLIGLAGGSSYEQYF.

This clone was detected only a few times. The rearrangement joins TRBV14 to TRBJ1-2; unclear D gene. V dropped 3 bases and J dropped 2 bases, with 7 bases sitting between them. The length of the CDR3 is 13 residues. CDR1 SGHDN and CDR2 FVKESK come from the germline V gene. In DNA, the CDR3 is TGTGCCAGCAGCCAGGAACAGAACTATGGCTACACCTTC. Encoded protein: CASSQEQNYGYTF.

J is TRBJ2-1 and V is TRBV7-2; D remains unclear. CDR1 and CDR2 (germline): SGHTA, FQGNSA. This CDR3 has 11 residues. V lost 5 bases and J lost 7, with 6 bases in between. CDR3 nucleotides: TGTGCCAGCAGCGACAAAAATGAGCAGTTCTTC. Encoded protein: CASSDKNEQFF.

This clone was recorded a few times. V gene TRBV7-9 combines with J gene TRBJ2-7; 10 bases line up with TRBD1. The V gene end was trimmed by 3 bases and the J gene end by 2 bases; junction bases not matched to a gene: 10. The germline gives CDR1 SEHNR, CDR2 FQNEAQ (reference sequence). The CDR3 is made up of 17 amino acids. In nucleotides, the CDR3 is TGTGCCAGCAGCTTCGGGACAGGGGCCTCTGTGGCCTACGAGCAGTACTTC. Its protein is CASSFGTGASVAYEQYF.